These T cell receptor beta chains were read from a single sample in a study of cytomegalovirus exposure and HLA in healthy donors. TCRdb keeps only in-frame clones here, not all; method: immunoSEQ multiplex PCR. In the table there are some 200,000 clones, approximately 70% of which are singletons. Sequences were obtained from PBMCs. The receptors were sampled from a man aged 40-49 years in good health and CMV-seropositive. CDR3s include the opening cysteine and the closing phenylalanine or tryptophan. D genes are given only for firm matches. Part of the rows lack a size; the others show once, few, many or a class for expanded clones.

abundance: .; v_gene: TRBV18; j_gene: TRBJ2-1; d_gene: TRBD2; CDR3nt: TGTGCCAGCTCACTCCCCGGGACTAGCGTTGGTAATGAGCAGTTCTTC; CDR3aa: CASSLPGTSVGNEQFF
abundance: .; v_gene: TRBV6-1; j_gene: TRBJ1-5; d_gene: .; CDR3nt: TGTGCCAGCAGTGGGCGGGACGCCTATAGCAATCAGCCCCAGCATTTT; CDR3aa: CASSGRDAYSNQPQHF
abundance: .; v_gene: TRBV5-1; j_gene: TRBJ2-5; d_gene: .; CDR3nt: TGCGCCAGCAGCTCCGCCCTGGGGGGTAGTGAGACCCAGTACTTC; CDR3aa: CASSSALGGSETQYF
abundance: few; v_gene: TRBV27; j_gene: TRBJ2-3; d_gene: .; CDR3nt: TGTGCCAGCTCAAGACTAGATACGCAGTATTTT; CDR3aa: CASSRLDTQYF
abundance: .; v_gene: TRBV7-9; j_gene: TRBJ1-2; d_gene: .; CDR3nt: TGTGCCAGCAGCTTAGACAGATCTAACTATGGCTACACCTTC; CDR3aa: CASSLDRSNYGYTF
abundance: once; v_gene: TRBV11-1; j_gene: TRBJ2-3; d_gene: .; CDR3nt: TGTGCCAGCAGCTTAGCCAGGGGATGGACAGATACGCAGTATTTT; CDR3aa: CASSLARGWTDTQYF
abundance: .; v_gene: TRBV2; j_gene: TRBJ1-2; d_gene: TRBD1; CDR3nt: TGTGCCAGCAGTGGGCCCGGGACAGGGCGCTATGGCTACACCTTC; CDR3aa: CASSGPGTGRYGYTF
abundance: .; v_gene: TRBV5-1; j_gene: TRBJ2-5; d_gene: TRBD1; CDR3nt: TGCGCCAGCAGCTTGGGACAGGGAAGGGAGACCCAGTACTTC; CDR3aa: CASSLGQGRETQYF
abundance: .; v_gene: TRBV6-4; j_gene: TRBJ1-6; d_gene: .; CDR3nt: TGTGCCAGCGGGGACTCCCCGGGGAATTCACCCCTCCACTTT; CDR3aa: CASGDSPGNSPLHF
abundance: .; v_gene: TRBV6-1; j_gene: TRBJ1-2; d_gene: .; CDR3nt: TGTGCCAGCAGTGTCAGTGCGGTAGTCTATGGCTACACCTTC; CDR3aa: CASSVSAVVYGYTF
abundance: .; v_gene: TRBV5-3; j_gene: TRBJ2-7; d_gene: .; CDR3nt: TGTGCCAGAAGCGGGACACTGGTCCACGAGCAGTACTTC; CDR3aa: CARSGTLVHEQYF
abundance: few; v_gene: TRBV6-5; j_gene: TRBJ1-2; d_gene: .; CDR3nt: TGTGCCAGCAGAAAAACAGGGTACTATGGCTACACCTTC; CDR3aa: CASRKTGYYGYTF
abundance: .; v_gene: TRBV9; j_gene: TRBJ1-4; d_gene: TRBD1; CDR3nt: TGTGCCAGCAGCGCAGGAGGGACAGGGAATACTAATGAAAAACTGTTTTTT; CDR3aa: CASSAGGTGNTNEKLFF
abundance: few; v_gene: TRBV4-3; j_gene: TRBJ2-1; d_gene: TRBD2; CDR3nt: TGCGCCAGCAGCCAAGCATCGGCTAGCGGTTACAATGAGCAGTTCTTC; CDR3aa: CASSQASASGYNEQFF
abundance: .; v_gene: TRBV5-4; j_gene: TRBJ2-7; d_gene: .; CDR3nt: TGTGCCAGCAGCTTGAACAGTCCGACCTCCTACGAGCAGTACTTC; CDR3aa: CASSLNSPTSYEQYF
abundance: .; v_gene: TRBV18; j_gene: TRBJ1-2; d_gene: .; CDR3nt: TGTGCCAGCTCACCAACCGGGTCCCTCGGCGGCTACACCTTC; CDR3aa: CASSPTGSLGGYTF
abundance: few; v_gene: TRBV6-1; j_gene: TRBJ2-3; d_gene: .; CDR3nt: TGTGCCAGCAACGAGGGGGGGCGGCTAGATACGCAGTATTTT; CDR3aa: CASNEGGRLDTQYF
abundance: .; v_gene: TRBV2; j_gene: TRBJ2-6; d_gene: .; CDR3nt: TGTGCCAGCAGTGAAGGGGGAGCTGGGGCCAACGTCCTGACTTTC; CDR3aa: CASSEGGAGANVLTF
abundance: .; v_gene: TRBV6-6; j_gene: TRBJ1-4; d_gene: .; CDR3nt: TGTGCCAGCAGGCTTACAGGAGGGGTTGGTGAAAAACTGTTTTTT; CDR3aa: CASRLTGGVGEKLFF
abundance: once; v_gene: TRBV2; j_gene: TRBJ2-1; d_gene: .; CDR3nt: TGTGCCAGCAGTGAAAGGCCTTGGGCCGATGAGCAGTTCTTC; CDR3aa: CASSERPWADEQFF
abundance: .; v_gene: TRBV5-1; j_gene: TRBJ2-3; d_gene: TRBD2; CDR3nt: TGCGCCAGCAGCGTGGGACTAGCGGGGGGGTCTAGCACAGATACGCAGTATTTT; CDR3aa: CASSVGLAGGSSTDTQYF
abundance: .; v_gene: TRBV18; j_gene: TRBJ1-2; d_gene: TRBD1; CDR3nt: TGTGCCAGCTCACCAGTTTATGGGGACAGTTCTTTGGGCTACACCTTC; CDR3aa: CASSPVYGDSSLGYTF
abundance: .; v_gene: TRBV18; j_gene: TRBJ1-2; d_gene: .; CDR3nt: TGTGCCAGCTCACCAAATCCCCTAGCCCACTATGGCTACACCTTC; CDR3aa: CASSPNPLAHYGYTF
abundance: .; v_gene: TRBV10-3; j_gene: TRBJ2-3; d_gene: TRBD1; CDR3nt: TGTGCCATCAGTGGACAGGGGGGTACAGATACGCAGTATTTT; CDR3aa: CAISGQGGTDTQYF
abundance: few; v_gene: TRBV29-1; j_gene: TRBJ1-1; d_gene: .; CDR3nt: TGCAGCGTTGAGGTGGGCAGGGGCACTGAAGCTTTCTTT; CDR3aa: CSVEVGRGTEAFF
abundance: once; v_gene: TRBV10-3; j_gene: TRBJ2-7; d_gene: TRBD2; CDR3nt: TGTGCCATCAGTCGCCCGGGGGGCTACGAGCAGTACTTC; CDR3aa: CAISRPGGYEQYF
abundance: .; v_gene: TRBV18; j_gene: TRBJ2-5; d_gene: TRBD1; CDR3nt: TGTGCCAGCCTTGAACAGGGGACAGGGTCCGAGACCCAGTACTTC; CDR3aa: CASLEQGTGSETQYF
abundance: .; v_gene: TRBV4-1; j_gene: TRBJ2-5; d_gene: TRBD1; CDR3nt: TGCGCCAGCGGGCCGGGACAGGGGAACCTCCCGGAGACCCAGTACTTC; CDR3aa: CASGPGQGNLPETQYF
abundance: .; v_gene: TRBV9; j_gene: TRBJ2-5; d_gene: .; CDR3nt: TGTGCCAGCAGCGTAGTCGGAGGTATCGGGGAGACCCAGTACTTC; CDR3aa: CASSVVGGIGETQYF
abundance: .; v_gene: TRBV6-4; j_gene: TRBJ2-1; d_gene: .; CDR3nt: TGTGCCAGCAGTGACTTGGGACTCCCAAATGAGCAGTTCTTC; CDR3aa: CASSDLGLPNEQFF
abundance: few; v_gene: TRBV7-6; j_gene: TRBJ1-1; d_gene: .; CDR3nt: TGTGCCAGCAGCCCAACCGGACATCTCATGAACACTGAAGCTTTCTTT; CDR3aa: CASSPTGHLMNTEAFF
abundance: few; v_gene: TRBV7-2; j_gene: TRBJ1-3; d_gene: .; CDR3nt: TGTGCCAGCAGCTTAGTAGGTGGGCAGGGAGGTGGAAACACCATATATTTT; CDR3aa: CASSLVGGQGGGNTIYF
abundance: .; v_gene: TRBV6-5; j_gene: TRBJ2-5; d_gene: .; CDR3nt: TGTGCCAGCAGTCTCGTAGAGGGCGAGACCCAGTACTTC; CDR3aa: CASSLVEGETQYF
abundance: few; v_gene: TRBV28; j_gene: TRBJ1-5; d_gene: .; CDR3nt: TGTGCCAGCAGGGAACAGGGAGTAGCAAATCAGCCCCAGCATTTT; CDR3aa: CASREQGVANQPQHF
abundance: .; v_gene: TRBV5-1; j_gene: TRBJ2-5; d_gene: .; CDR3nt: TGCGCCAGCAGCCTTGAAGAGACCCAGTACTTC; CDR3aa: CASSLEETQYF
abundance: .; v_gene: TRBV10-3; j_gene: TRBJ1-5; d_gene: TRBD1; CDR3nt: TGTGCCATCAGTGAGTCGGGACAGGGAAGAACCAGCAATCAGCCCCAGCATTTT; CDR3aa: CAISESGQGRTSNQPQHF
abundance: .; v_gene: TRBV28; j_gene: TRBJ1-1; d_gene: TRBD1; CDR3nt: TGTGCCAGCAGTTCGCAGGGGGACACTGAAGCTTTCTTT; CDR3aa: CASSSQGDTEAFF
abundance: once; v_gene: TRBV11-3; j_gene: TRBJ2-5; d_gene: .; CDR3nt: TGTGCCAGCAGCTTAGATCGAAGGGGTCAGCAGTACTTC; CDR3aa: CASSLDRRGQQYF
abundance: .; v_gene: TRBV28; j_gene: TRBJ2-5; d_gene: TRBD1; CDR3nt: TGTGCCAGCAGTTCCACCCCGACAGGGGAGGAAGGGACCCAGTACTTC; CDR3aa: CASSSTPTGEEGTQYF
abundance: .; v_gene: TRBV28; j_gene: TRBJ2-1; d_gene: TRBD2; CDR3nt: TGTGCCAGCAGTGCCCCGGGACTAGCGGGGGGGCGGGGGTACAATGAGCAGTTCTTC; CDR3aa: CASSAPGLAGGRGYNEQFF
abundance: .; v_gene: TRBV18; j_gene: TRBJ2-1; d_gene: .; CDR3nt: TGTGCCAGCTCACCATCGGCGGGGAATGAGCAGTTCTTC; CDR3aa: CASSPSAGNEQFF
abundance: few; v_gene: TRBV27; j_gene: TRBJ1-1; d_gene: .; CDR3nt: TGTGCCAGCAGTTTCCGTCAGGCCACTGAAGCTTTCTTT; CDR3aa: CASSFRQATEAFF
abundance: .; v_gene: TRBV5-6; j_gene: TRBJ2-4; d_gene: .; CDR3nt: TGTGCCAGCAGCTTGACAGCTACAAACATTCAGTACTTC; CDR3aa: CASSLTATNIQYF
abundance: few; v_gene: TRBV10-3; j_gene: TRBJ2-7; d_gene: .; CDR3nt: TGTGCCATCAGACGGGACACTTACGAGCAGTACTTC; CDR3aa: CAIRRDTYEQYF
abundance: .; v_gene: TRBV5-4; j_gene: TRBJ1-6; d_gene: .; CDR3nt: TGTGCCAGCACCCCACAAGGGGGCTCCTATAATTCACCCCTCCACTTT; CDR3aa: CASTPQGGSYNSPLHF
abundance: .; v_gene: TRBV15; j_gene: TRBJ2-7; d_gene: .; CDR3nt: TGTGCCACCAGCACCCGGGACAATTCCTACGAGCAGTACTTC; CDR3aa: CATSTRDNSYEQYF
abundance: .; v_gene: TRBV6-6; j_gene: TRBJ1-3; d_gene: .; CDR3nt: TGTGCCAGCAGGAACCAACAGGGCGGTGTTAGAAACACCATATATTTT; CDR3aa: CASRNQQGGVRNTIYF
abundance: .; v_gene: TRBV5-1; j_gene: TRBJ1-2; d_gene: .; CDR3nt: TGCGCCAGCAGCCCCCAGGCGGGCGCGAACTATGGCTACACCTTC; CDR3aa: CASSPQAGANYGYTF
abundance: few; v_gene: TRBV7-9; j_gene: TRBJ2-7; d_gene: .; CDR3nt: TGTGCCAGCACCCTAGGGGCCGGGGAGCAGTACTTC; CDR3aa: CASTLGAGEQYF
abundance: .; v_gene: TRBV28; j_gene: TRBJ1-1; d_gene: .; CDR3nt: TGTGCCAGCAGACTATCGGGGAACACTGAAGCTTTCTTT; CDR3aa: CASRLSGNTEAFF
abundance: .; v_gene: TRBV7-2; j_gene: TRBJ2-3; d_gene: TRBD1; CDR3nt: TGTGCCAGCAGCTCAGAGGGACAGGGCAGGACAGATACGCAGTATTTT; CDR3aa: CASSSEGQGRTDTQYF
abundance: .; v_gene: TRBV2; j_gene: TRBJ1-1; d_gene: TRBD1; CDR3nt: TGTGCCAGCATGGTGGGACAGTACACTGAAGCTTTCTTT; CDR3aa: CASMVGQYTEAFF
abundance: .; v_gene: TRBV28; j_gene: TRBJ1-1; d_gene: TRBD1; CDR3nt: TGTGCCAGCACCTCGACAGGGATAACTGAAGCTTTCTTT; CDR3aa: CASTSTGITEAFF
abundance: .; v_gene: TRBV5-1; j_gene: TRBJ1-1; d_gene: TRBD1; CDR3nt: TGCGCCAGCAGCCCCGGGACAGGAGGGAGCACTGAAGCTTTCTTT; CDR3aa: CASSPGTGGSTEAFF
abundance: .; v_gene: TRBV27; j_gene: TRBJ1-2; d_gene: TRBD1; CDR3nt: TGTGCCACCGCCCGCTCTCAGGGGGCTCGTGGCTACACCTTC; CDR3aa: CATARSQGARGYTF
abundance: .; v_gene: TRBV5-1; j_gene: TRBJ2-7; d_gene: .; CDR3nt: TGCGCCAGCAGCTTAAAGCCCGGTGTGACAGAGCAGTACTTC; CDR3aa: CASSLKPGVTEQYF
abundance: .; v_gene: TRBV5-1; j_gene: TRBJ1-1; d_gene: TRBD1; CDR3nt: TGCGCCAGCAGCTCAGACAGGGCTAACACTGAAGCTTTCTTT; CDR3aa: CASSSDRANTEAFF